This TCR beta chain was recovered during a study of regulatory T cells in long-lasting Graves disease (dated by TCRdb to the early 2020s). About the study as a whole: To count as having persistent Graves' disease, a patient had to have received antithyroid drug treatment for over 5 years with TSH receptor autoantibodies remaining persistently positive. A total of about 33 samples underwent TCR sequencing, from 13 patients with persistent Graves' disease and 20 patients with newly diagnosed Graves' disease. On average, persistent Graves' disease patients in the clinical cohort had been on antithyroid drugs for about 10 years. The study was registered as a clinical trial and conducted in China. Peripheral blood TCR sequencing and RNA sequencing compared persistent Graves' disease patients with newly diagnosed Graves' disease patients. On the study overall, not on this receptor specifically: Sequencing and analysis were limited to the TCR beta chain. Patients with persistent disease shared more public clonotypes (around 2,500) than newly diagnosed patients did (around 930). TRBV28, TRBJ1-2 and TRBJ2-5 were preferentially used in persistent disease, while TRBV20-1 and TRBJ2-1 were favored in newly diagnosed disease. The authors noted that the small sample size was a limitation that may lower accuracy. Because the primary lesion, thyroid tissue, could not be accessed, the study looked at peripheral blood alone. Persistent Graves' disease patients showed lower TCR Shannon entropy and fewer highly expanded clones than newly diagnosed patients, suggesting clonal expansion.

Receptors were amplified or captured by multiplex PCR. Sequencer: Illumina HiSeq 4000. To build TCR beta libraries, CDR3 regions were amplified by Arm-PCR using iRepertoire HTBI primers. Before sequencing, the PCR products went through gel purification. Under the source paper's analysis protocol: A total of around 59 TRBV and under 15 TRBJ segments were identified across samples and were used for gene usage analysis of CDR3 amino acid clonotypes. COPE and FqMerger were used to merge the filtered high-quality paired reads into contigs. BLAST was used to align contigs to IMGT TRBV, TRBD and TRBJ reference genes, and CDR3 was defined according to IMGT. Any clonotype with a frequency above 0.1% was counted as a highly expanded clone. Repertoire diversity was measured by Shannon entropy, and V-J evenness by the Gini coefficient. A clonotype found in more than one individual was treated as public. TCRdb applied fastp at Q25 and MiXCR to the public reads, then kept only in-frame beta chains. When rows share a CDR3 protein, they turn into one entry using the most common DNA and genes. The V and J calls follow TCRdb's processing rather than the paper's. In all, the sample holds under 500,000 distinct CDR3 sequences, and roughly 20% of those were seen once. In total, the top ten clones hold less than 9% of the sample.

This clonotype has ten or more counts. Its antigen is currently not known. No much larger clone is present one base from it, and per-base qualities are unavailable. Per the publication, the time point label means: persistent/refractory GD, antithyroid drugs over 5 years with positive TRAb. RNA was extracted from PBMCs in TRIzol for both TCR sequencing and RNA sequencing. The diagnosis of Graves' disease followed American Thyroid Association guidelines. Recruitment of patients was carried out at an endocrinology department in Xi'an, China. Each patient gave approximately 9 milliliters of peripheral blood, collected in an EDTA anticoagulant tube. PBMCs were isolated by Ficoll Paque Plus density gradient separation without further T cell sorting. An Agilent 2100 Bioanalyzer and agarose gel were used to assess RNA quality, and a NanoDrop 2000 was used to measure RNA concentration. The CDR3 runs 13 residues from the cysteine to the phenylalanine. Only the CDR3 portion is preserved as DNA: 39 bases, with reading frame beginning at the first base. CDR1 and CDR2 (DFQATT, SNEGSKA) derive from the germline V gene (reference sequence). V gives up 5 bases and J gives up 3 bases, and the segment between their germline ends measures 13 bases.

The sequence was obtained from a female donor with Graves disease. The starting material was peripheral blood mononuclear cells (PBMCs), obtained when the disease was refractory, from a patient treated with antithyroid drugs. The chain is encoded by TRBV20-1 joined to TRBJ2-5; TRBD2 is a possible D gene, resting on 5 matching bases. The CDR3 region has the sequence CSARRGPKETQYF. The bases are TGCAGTGCTCGGCGAGGGCCGAAAGAGACCCAGTACTTC.